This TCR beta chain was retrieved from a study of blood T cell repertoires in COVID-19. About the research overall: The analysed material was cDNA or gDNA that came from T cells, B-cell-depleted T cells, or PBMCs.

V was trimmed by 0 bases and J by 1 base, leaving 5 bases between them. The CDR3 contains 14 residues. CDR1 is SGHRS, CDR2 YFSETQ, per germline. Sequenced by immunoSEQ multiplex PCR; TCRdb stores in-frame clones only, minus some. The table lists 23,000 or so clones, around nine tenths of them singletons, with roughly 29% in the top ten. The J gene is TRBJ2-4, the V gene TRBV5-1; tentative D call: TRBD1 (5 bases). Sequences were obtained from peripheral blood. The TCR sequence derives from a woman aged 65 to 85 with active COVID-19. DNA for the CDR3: TGCGCCAGCAGCTTGGGACAGGCCAAAAACATTCAGTACTTC. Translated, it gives CASSLGQAKNIQYF.